This T cell receptor beta chain emerged from a study of low-dose radiotherapy and immunotherapy resistance in tumors. With a V-primer adapter and a constant-region primer, TCRs were amplified for approximately 19 PCR cycles. TCRdb recomputed calls from the reads with MiXCR, one row per CDR3 protein. The sample has tens of thousands of distinct CDR3 sequences; around 33% are singletons. Time point in this sample: after trial treatment. Treatment: LDRT plus nivolumab, ipilimumab, low-dose cyclophosphamide and aspirin (RACIN trial). Trimming cost V 6 bases and J 3 bases; bases outside gene matches: 12. This CDR3 comprises 17 residues.

This receptor was obtained from a male donor with rectosigmoid adenocarcinoma. This sequence joins TRBV12-3 or TRBV12-4 and TRBJ2-3, with TRBD2 matching over 10 bases. This specimen consisted of PBMCs, obtained after low-dose radiotherapy plus immunotherapy. CDR3 coding DNA: TGTGCCAGCAGCCCTCTTATACTAGCGGGGCAAACAGATACGCAGTATTTT. Its translation is CASSPLILAGQTDTQYF.